This T cell receptor (beta chain) was captured in a study of shared clonotypes between healthy human individuals. The V gene end was trimmed by 0 bases and the J gene end by 2 bases; junction bases not matched to a gene: 19. The CDR3 contains 19 residues. In germline, CDR1 is GTSNPN, CDR2 SVGIG (reference sequence). For every subset, genomic DNA was evenly distributed across several immunoSEQ plates. Original processing methods: For the immunoSEQ data, sequences were junction-only without quality scores, so filtering differed. Sequencing was performed with immunoSEQ multiplex PCR; in TCRdb, only in-frame clones are kept and a portion is missing. The V and J calls and clone size come from that table; D and trimming were worked out from the DNA. The repertoire holds 75,000 to 100,000 clones, with roughly half as singletons. Study-wide findings and caveats: Sampling involved blood alone; tissue repertoires likely differ.

The donor cohort consisted entirely of Caucasian adults residing in Nashville, Tennessee. On this clone: Its antigen remains unknown.

This rearrangement joins TRBV30 to TRBJ2-7, with 7 bases lining up with TRBD1. This sequence originates from a woman in her forties in good health. Some clones in this sample may be carry-over from other donors' samples. The sequenced sample was PBMCs. CDR3 loop: CAWSVRSAYRGQETYEQYF. The CDR3 DNA sequence: TGTGCCTGGAGTGTACGATCAGCTTATCGCGGACAGGAGACCTACGAGCAGTACTTC.